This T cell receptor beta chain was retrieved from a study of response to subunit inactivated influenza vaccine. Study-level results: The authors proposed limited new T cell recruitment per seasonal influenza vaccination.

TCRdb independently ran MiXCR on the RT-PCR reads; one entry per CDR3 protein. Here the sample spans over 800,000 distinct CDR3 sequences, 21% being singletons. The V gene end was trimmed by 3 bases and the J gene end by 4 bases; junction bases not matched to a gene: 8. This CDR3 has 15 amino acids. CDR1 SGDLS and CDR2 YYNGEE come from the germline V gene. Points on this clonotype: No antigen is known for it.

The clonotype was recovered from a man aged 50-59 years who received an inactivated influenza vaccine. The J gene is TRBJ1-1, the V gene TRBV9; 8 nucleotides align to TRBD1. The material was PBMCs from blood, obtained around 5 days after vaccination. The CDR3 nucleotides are TGTGCCAGCAGCGCCGACAGGGGTTGGAGCACTGAAGCTTTCTTT. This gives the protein CASSADRGWSTEAFF.